The clone carrying this TCR beta chain was seen a single time. CDR1 is MDHEN and CDR2 is SYDVKM in the germline V gene. Trimming removed 7 bases at V and 0 bases at J, with 19 bases between. The CDR3 sequence is 16 residues long. The assay was immunoSEQ multiplex PCR, and TCRdb's table has in-frame clones only and misses some. Counted here are 170,000 or so clones, around 87% occurring once; the ten biggest clones make up 1.4%. These data come from a study of control samples from healthy donors and cancer patients. Sequenced material: blood. This chain uses TRBV28 with TRBJ2-7; tentatively, D is TRBD1 (6 bases). This clonotype originated in a woman aged 50 to 65 in good health. Here the CDR3 reads CASKSAGVGNSYEQYF. The CDR3 DNA reads as TGTGCCAGCAAATCGGCAGGGGTAGGTAACTCCTACGAGCAGTACTTC.